This T cell receptor (beta chain) was documented in a study of blood T cell repertoires in COVID-19. At the level of the study: The United States, Italy and Spain supplied acute and convalescent COVID-19 samples. Nucleic acid was either cDNA or gDNA, and it came from T cells, B-cell-depleted T cells, or PBMCs.

Method: immunoSEQ multiplex PCR; TCRdb's copy keeps in-frame clones and lacks some. The sample lists about 440,000 clones, about 91% occurring once. The source is a woman between 45 and 65 years old with COVID-19, enrolled during active disease. The material sequenced was peripheral blood.

Written as DNA, the CDR3 is TGTGCCAGCAGTTCGAGCCGCACAGATACGCAGTATTTT. Its translation: CASSSSRTDTQYF. This sequence joins TRBV6-5 and TRBJ2-3; D unresolved. V lost 4 bases, J lost 1 base, and 6 bases lay in between. The CDR3 sequence is 13 residues long. Germline CDR1 is MNHEY and CDR2 is SVGAGI.